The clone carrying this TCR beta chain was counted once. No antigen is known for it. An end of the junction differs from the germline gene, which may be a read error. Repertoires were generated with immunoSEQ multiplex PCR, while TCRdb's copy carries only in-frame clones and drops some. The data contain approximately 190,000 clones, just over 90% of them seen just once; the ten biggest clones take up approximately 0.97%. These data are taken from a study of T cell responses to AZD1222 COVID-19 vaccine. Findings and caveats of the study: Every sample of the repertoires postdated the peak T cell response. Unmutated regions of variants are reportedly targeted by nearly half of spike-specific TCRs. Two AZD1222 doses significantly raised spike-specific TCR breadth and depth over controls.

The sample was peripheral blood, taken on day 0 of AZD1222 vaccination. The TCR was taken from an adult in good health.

CDR3 DNA sequence: TGTGCCAGTAGCTGGGGCCGATCTGGAAACACCATATATTTT. Translated: CASSWGRSGNTIYF. The gene calls are TRBV7-9 and TRBJ1-3; D possibly corresponds to TRBD1 (5 bases). There are 14 residues in the CDR3. In germline, CDR1 is SEHNR, CDR2 FQNEAQ (reference sequence).